This TCR beta chain was sequenced for a study of post-analysis software for immune sequencing data. Study background: Relapsing-remitting, secondary progressive and progressive-relapsing forms made up the multiple sclerosis disease courses.

Study results and limitations: Strong co-clustering by F measure was evident for samples that had been prepared in the same batch. Patients used several TRBV segments, including TRBV5-6, TRBV5-1 and TRBV20-1, more often than controls. Relative to controls, patients with multiple sclerosis showed significantly lower normalized Chao1 diversity.

From germline, CDR1 is ENHRY and CDR2 SYGVKD. V shed 3 bases, J shed 2 bases, and the junction held 5 bases outside the gene matches. This CDR3 comprises 16 residues. Unique molecular identifiers tagged the TCR beta cDNA libraries. Hundreds of thousands of cDNA molecules came from around 1 to 10 million T cells. TCRdb re-analysed the PCR reads in MiXCR, keeping a single row per CDR3 protein. The sample holds 700,000 to 900,000 distinct CDR3 sequences, 46% seen once. A few counts support this clonotype. The antigen is not known. The source is a girl aged 10 to 17 with multiple sclerosis. What was sequenced was blood. The chain employs TRBV10-3 and TRBJ2-1; 9 bases map to TRBD2. CDR3 amino acids: CAISESGTSTYNEQFF. In nucleotides, the CDR3 is TGTGCCATCAGTGAATCAGGGACTAGCACCTACAATGAGCAGTTCTTC.